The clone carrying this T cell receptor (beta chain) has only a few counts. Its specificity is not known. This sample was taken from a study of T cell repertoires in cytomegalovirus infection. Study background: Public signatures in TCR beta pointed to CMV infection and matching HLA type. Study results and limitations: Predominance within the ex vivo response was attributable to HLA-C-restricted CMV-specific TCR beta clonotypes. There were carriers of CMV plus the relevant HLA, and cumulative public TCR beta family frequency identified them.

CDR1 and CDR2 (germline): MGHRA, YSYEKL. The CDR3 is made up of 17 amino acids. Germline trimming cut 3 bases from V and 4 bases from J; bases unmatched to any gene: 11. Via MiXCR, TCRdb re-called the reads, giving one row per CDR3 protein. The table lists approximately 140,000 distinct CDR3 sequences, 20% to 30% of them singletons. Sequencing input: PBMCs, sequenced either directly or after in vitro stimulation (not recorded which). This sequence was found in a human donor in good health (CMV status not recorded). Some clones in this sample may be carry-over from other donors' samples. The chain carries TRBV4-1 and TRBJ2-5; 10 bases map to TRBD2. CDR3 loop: CASSHLGLAGVGETQYF. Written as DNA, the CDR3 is TGCGCCAGCAGCCATCTTGGTCTAGCGGGAGTCGGAGAGACCCAGTACTTC.